This entry describes one T cell receptor (beta chain). This sample was included in a study of siplizumab effects on memory and regulatory T cells. This CDR3 comprises 11 residues. CDR1 and CDR2 (germline): DFQATT, SNEGSKA (reference sequence). The germline V and J ends were trimmed by 4 bases and 4 bases, with 7 bases remaining between them. Some 94,000 TCR templates underwent assay in every sample. The method was immunoSEQ multiplex PCR; TCRdb's version includes in-frame clones alone and lacks a portion of them. The table shows 95,000 to 100,000 clones, with around 90% occurring only once. The sequenced sample consisted of non-Treg CD4+ T cells sorted from blood. This TCR was sampled from a human donor in good health. V and J are TRBV20-1 and TRBJ1-1; D gene uncertain. The CDR3 region is CSAMPVTEAFF. The DNA for the CDR3 is TGCAGTGCTATGCCGGTCACTGAAGCTTTCTTT.